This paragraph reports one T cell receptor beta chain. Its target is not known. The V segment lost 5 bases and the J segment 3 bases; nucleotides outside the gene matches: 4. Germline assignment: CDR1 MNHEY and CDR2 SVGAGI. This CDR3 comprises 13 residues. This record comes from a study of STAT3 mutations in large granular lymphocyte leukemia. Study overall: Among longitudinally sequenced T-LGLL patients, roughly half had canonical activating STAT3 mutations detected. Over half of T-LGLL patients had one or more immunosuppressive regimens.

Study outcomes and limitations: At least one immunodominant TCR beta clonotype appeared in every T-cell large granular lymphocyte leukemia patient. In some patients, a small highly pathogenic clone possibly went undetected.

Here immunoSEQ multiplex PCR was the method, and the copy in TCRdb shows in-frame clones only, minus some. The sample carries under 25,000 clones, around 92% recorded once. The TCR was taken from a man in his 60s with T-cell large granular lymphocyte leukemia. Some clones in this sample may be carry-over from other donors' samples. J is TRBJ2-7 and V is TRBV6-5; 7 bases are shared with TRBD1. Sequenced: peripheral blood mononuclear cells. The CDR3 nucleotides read TGTGCCAGCAGTCGAGACAGGGACTACGAGCAGTACTTC. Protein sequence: CASSRDRDYEQYF.